This T cell receptor (beta chain) was identified in a study of breast tumors, draining lymph nodes, adjacent tissues. General study points: The data were judged consistent with most tumor T cells coming from lymph node and expanding in tumor. Tumor repertoires ranked between lymph nodes and nontumor tissue in diversity, with V and J gene preferences. Tumor T cell lymph node origin was a supported hypothesis, not proven. Tumor and nontumor repertoires were significantly more similar in luminal-like than in basal-like breast cancer.

This clonotype has ten or more counts. The antigen remains unidentified. V dropped 3 bases and J dropped 4; count of bases not matched to a gene: 18. CDR3 length: 20 residues. Germline V lookup: CDR1 KGHDR, CDR2 SFDVKD. Samples came from axillary lymph nodes draining the breast cancer. TCRdb re-derived calls from the multiplex PCR reads in MiXCR, one entry per CDR3 protein. The table lists roughly 120,000 distinct CDR3 sequences, about 20% of them singletons. The J gene is TRBJ2-1, the V gene TRBV24-1; 9 nucleotides match TRBD2. The source material was axillary lymph node tissue. The receptor was derived from a female donor with breast cancer. Some clones in this sample may be carry-over from other donors' samples. In DNA form, the CDR3 reads TGTGCCACCAGTGATCATCCCTCGGTAGCGGGAGTAATCGGATACAATGAGCAGTTCTTC. This encodes CATSDHPSVAGVIGYNEQFF.